One sample yielded the 19 T cell receptor beta chains listed below, sequenced in a study of CD8 T cells in ankylosing spondylitis. MiXCR, run by TCRdb on the 5' RACE reads, gives a single entry per CDR3 protein. The sample holds a few hundred thousand distinct CDR3 sequences, more than 15% seen once. Sequenced material: blood, either unsorted or a sorted T cell fraction (not recorded which). These receptor sequences come from a male donor with ankylosing spondylitis or in good health (not recorded which).

This clonotype has more than one count but fewer than ten. The chain couples TRBV29-1 to TRBJ2-1; possible D gene TRBD2, 6 bases. The V end lost 4 bases, the J end lost 8 bases, and 15 bases lay between the germline ends. The germline V gene has CDR1 SQVTM and CDR2 ANQGSEA. This CDR3 has 13 amino acids. The CDR3 nucleotides are TGCAGCGTTGTGGTCGCGGGGTTTCATGAGCAGTTCTTC. This gives the protein CSVVVAGFHEQFF.

This clonotype was detected a few times. The chain is built from TRBV6-5 and TRBJ2-6, with no clear D. The CDR3 is made up of 15 amino acids. With 2 bases removed from V and 1 base from J, the gap between germline ends came to 6 bases. CDR1 is MNHEY, CDR2 SVGAGI, per germline. The CDR3 here is CASSYSPSGANVLTF. CDR3 DNA sequence: TGTGCCAGCAGTTACAGCCCTTCTGGGGCCAACGTCCTGACTTTC.

This clonotype was counted between two and nine times. Its ends do not fully match the called genes, so a read error is possible. V and J are TRBV20-1 and TRBJ2-1; 11 nucleotides align to TRBD2. Germline V gene data show CDR1 as DFQATT and CDR2 as SNEGSKA (reference sequence). CDR3 size: 17 residues. This CDR3 is CCASSLAGERPYNEQFF. CDR3 bases: TGCTGTGCTAGTTCACTAGCGGGAGAAAGGCCCTACAATGAGCAGTTCTTC.

In its sample, this clonotype was seen a few times. This rearrangement joins TRBV4-1 to TRBJ2-7; the D is unclear. The CDR3 runs to 15 residues. V was clipped by 0 bases and J by 3 bases, with 12 bases between them. Germline values: CDR1 MGHRA, CDR2 YSYEKL. The CDR3 coding sequence is TGCGCCAGCAGCCAAGAGGCAAGACCCCTCTACGAGCAGTACTTC. Its translation is CASSQEARPLYEQYF.

There are a few counts of this clonotype. The gene calls are TRBV19 and TRBJ2-7; no clear D. This CDR3 is 14 amino acids long. V lost 5 bases and J lost 2, with 13 bases in between. Germline CDR1 is LNHDA and CDR2 is SQIVND (reference sequence). CDR3 loop: CASSVEGWAYEQYF. CDR3 nucleotide sequence: TGTGCCAGTAGTGTTGAAGGATGGGCCTACGAGCAGTACTTC. The full variable domain, its missing parts supplied by reference TRBV19 and TRBJ2-7, is DGGITQSPKYLFRKEGQNVTLSCEQNLNHDAMYWYRQDPGQGLRLIYYSQIVNDFQKGDIAEGYSVSREKKESFPLTVTSAQKNPTAFYLCASSVEGWAYEQYFGPGTRLTVT.

In its sample, this clonotype was seen a few times. This sequence joins TRBV7-2 and TRBJ2-4; the match to TRBD2 covers 12 bases. V was pared by 4 bases and J by 1 base, with 20 bases of the junction left unmatched. Germline V gene sequence: CDR1 SGHTA, CDR2 FQGNSA. The CDR3 runs 22 residues. The CDR3 protein is CASSYIFLAGGTPARAKNIQYF. The CDR3 bases are TGTGCCAGCAGCTACATTTTTCTAGCGGGAGGGACTCCTGCCCGTGCCAAAAACATTCAGTACTTC.

The CDR3 bases are TGTGCCAGCAGCTCGGGGACAGGGTTCTACAATGAGCAGTTCTTC. Its protein is CASSSGTGFYNEQFF. V and J are TRBV7-2 and TRBJ2-1; TRBD1 matches at 9 bases. The germline V gene has CDR1 SGHTA and CDR2 FQGNSA. V gave up 4 bases and J gave up 3 bases; unmatched junction bases: 4. CDR3 size: 15 residues.

This chain links TRBV3-1 with TRBJ2-5; 8 bases fit TRBD2. Germline trimming cut 1 base from V and 5 bases from J; bases unmatched to any gene: 9. Germline V CDR1 and CDR2: LGHDT, YNNKEL (reference sequence). The CDR3 totals 16 residues. The CDR3 DNA reads as TGTGCCAGCAGCCAAGTCCCGGGACTAGTCCAGGAGACCCAGTACTTC. As protein: CASSQVPGLVQETQYF.

This clonotype has more than one count but fewer than ten. This chain connects TRBV6-1 to TRBJ1-2; D might be TRBD1 (6 bases). Trimming took 3 bases from V and 5 from J, leaving 13 bases between them. The CDR3 spans 14 residues. Germline V CDR1 and CDR2: MNHNS, SASEGT. CDR3 in amino acids: CASSDPGAHYGYTF. CDR3 DNA sequence: TGTGCCAGCAGTGATCCGGGGGCGCATTATGGCTACACCTTC.

This clonotype appeared a few times. The genes are TRBV20-1 and TRBJ2-7; TRBD1 agrees at 7 bases. After removal of 3 bases from V and 5 bases from J, the junction contained 13 bases not matched to a gene. The CDR3 has 15 amino acids. Germline V gene lookup returns CDR1 DFQATT and CDR2 SNEGSKA (reference sequence). The CDR3 protein is CSARPHRDSLNEQYF. CDR3 bases: TGCAGTGCTAGGCCCCACCGGGACAGTCTCAACGAGCAGTACTTC.

This chain connects TRBV27 to TRBJ2-5, with D possibly matching TRBD1 (6 bases). CDR1 and CDR2 (germline): MNHEY, SMNVEV (reference sequence). The CDR3 length is 15 residues. Trimming removed 1 base from V and 0 bases from J, with 9 bases in between. CDR3 nucleotide sequence: TGTGCCAGCAGTTTATTTGCAGGGGACCAAGAGACCCAGTACTTC. Translating it yields CASSLFAGDQETQYF.

This chain uses TRBV12-3 or TRBV12-4 with TRBJ2-3; D is undetermined. Deletions cut 3 bases from V and 0 bases from J, with 4 bases between. The CDR3 covers 13 residues. The CDR3 reads CASSFPSTDTQYF. The CDR3 nucleotides are TGTGCCAGCAGTTTCCCTAGCACAGATACGCAGTATTTT.

This clonotype was seen a handful of times. The V call is TRBV27, the J call TRBJ2-7; D is ambiguous. Germline CDR1 is MNHEY and CDR2 is SMNVEV (reference sequence). Trimming pared 8 bases from V and 0 bases from J, leaving 8 bases between. The CDR3 is made up of 12 amino acids. The CDR3 loop is CASYSSSYEQYF. The CDR3 DNA is TGTGCCAGCTACTCCAGCTCCTACGAGCAGTACTTC.

This clonotype occurred many times. This sequence joins TRBV7-3 and TRBJ2-1; TRBD1 agrees at 10 bases. V shed 2 bases, J shed 9 bases, and the junction held 4 bases outside the gene matches. Germline CDR1 and CDR2: SGHTA and FQGTGA. The CDR3 runs to 14 residues. CDR3 in amino acids: CASSLDGTGVEQFF. The CDR3 coding sequence is TGTGCCAGCAGCTTAGATGGGACAGGGGTTGAGCAGTTCTTC.

This chain connects TRBV25-1 to TRBJ1-4; 9 positions match TRBD1. This CDR3 has 17 residues. Germline CDR1 reads MGHDK; CDR2 reads SYGVNS. Trimming removed 4 bases from V and 4 bases from J; junction bases left unmatched: 10. The CDR3 is CASSVPRTGDFNEKLFF. CDR3 nucleotides: TGTGCCAGCAGTGTACCTAGGACAGGGGACTTTAATGAAAAACTGTTTTTT.

This clonotype was counted only a few times. This sequence joins TRBV2 and TRBJ2-1, with 16 bases that match TRBD2. This CDR3 has 18 amino acids. Germline V gives CDR1 SNHLY, CDR2 FYNNEI. With 10 bases clipped from V and 8 bases from J, the junction kept 17 bases outside the gene matches. This chain's CDR3 is CAISIGTSGRAGSYEQFF. The CDR3 nucleotides are TGTGCCATCTCAATCGGGACTAGCGGGAGGGCCGGGTCTTATGAGCAGTTCTTC.

This clonotype was detected a few times. This CDR3 reads CASSRAGSSYNEQFF. CDR3 DNA: TGTGCCAGCAGCCGAGCGGGGAGCTCCTACAATGAGCAGTTCTTC. This rearrangement joins TRBV7-3 to TRBJ2-1, with 7 bases identical to TRBD2. Trimming removed 5 bases from V and 0 bases from J; junction bases left unmatched: 4. The CDR3 contains 15 residues. Germline loops: CDR1 SGHTA, CDR2 FQGTGA. The whole variable domain, remainder taken from reference TRBV7-3 and TRBJ2-1, is GAGVSQTPSNKVTEKGKYVELRCDPISGHTALYWYRQSLGQGPEFLIYFQGTGAADDSGLPNDRFFAVRPEGSVSTLKIQRTERGDSAVYLCASSRAGSSYNEQFFGPGTRLTVL.

This clonotype was counted a few times. The chain couples TRBV11-2 to TRBJ1-1, with D possibly being TRBD1 (6 bases). The CDR3 runs to 15 residues. The germline CDR1 and CDR2 sequences are SGHAT and FQNNGV. The V end was cut by 3 bases, the J end by 10 bases, with 21 bases between. CDR3 DNA sequence: TGTGCCAGCAGCTTCCCCGAATTGTGGGCAGGGGCAGCTTTCTTT. It encodes CASSFPELWAGAAFF.

This clonotype was observed a few times. CDR3 in amino acids: CSASNGETGELFF. The CDR3 DNA follows: TGCAGTGCTAGTAACGGGGAAACCGGGGAGCTGTTTTTT. J is TRBJ2-2 and V is TRBV20-1; weak D call: TRBD2 (5 bases). The CDR3 has 13 amino acids. Looked up from germline, CDR1 is DFQATT and CDR2 is SNEGSKA (reference sequence). Trimming removed 3 bases at V and 5 bases at J, with 10 bases between.